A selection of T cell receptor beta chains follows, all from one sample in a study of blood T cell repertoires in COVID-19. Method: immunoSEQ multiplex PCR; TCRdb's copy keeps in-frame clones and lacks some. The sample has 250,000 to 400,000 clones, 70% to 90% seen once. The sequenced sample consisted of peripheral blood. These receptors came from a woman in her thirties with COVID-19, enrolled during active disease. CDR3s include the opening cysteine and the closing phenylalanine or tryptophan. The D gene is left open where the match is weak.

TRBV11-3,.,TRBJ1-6,TGTGCCAGCAGCTTATCCCTAACAGGGATCGGGGATTCACCCCTCCACTTT,CASSLSLTGIGDSPLHF
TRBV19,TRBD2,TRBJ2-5,TGTGCCAGTAGGGGGACTAGCCGGGCGGATGAAGAGACCCAGTACTTC,CASRGTSRADEETQYF
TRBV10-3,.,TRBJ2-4,TGTGCCATCAGTGTAGAGGGAGACATTCAGTACTTC,CAISVEGDIQYF
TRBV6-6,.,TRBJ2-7,TGTGCCAGCAGTACACCGGGGTCAACCTACGAGCAGTACTTC,CASSTPGSTYEQYF
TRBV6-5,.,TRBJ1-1,TGTGCCAGCAGGCGGACAGACATGAACACTGAAGCTTTCTTT,CASRRTDMNTEAFF
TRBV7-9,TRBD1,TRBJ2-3,TGTGCCAGCAGCTTTCCTCAGGGGGACACAGATACGCAGTATTTT,CASSFPQGDTDTQYF
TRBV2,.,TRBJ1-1,TGTGCCAGCAGTTCCGGGACAAGGCCCATGAACACTGAAGCTTTCTTT,CASSSGTRPMNTEAFF
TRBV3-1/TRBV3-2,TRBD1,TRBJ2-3,TGTGCCAGCAGCCAAGATTTGCAGGACAGGGCCACAGATACGCAGTATTTT,CASSQDLQDRATDTQYF
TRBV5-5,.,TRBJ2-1,TGTGCCAGCAGCTGGTTAGATGAGCAGTTCTTC,CASSWLDEQFF
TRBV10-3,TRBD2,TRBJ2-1,TGTGCCATCAGGGCGGGGGGCTGGGATGAGCAGTTCTTC,CAIRAGGWDEQFF